This T cell receptor beta chain stems from a study of T-cell reconstitution after alpha-beta-depleted transplantation in children. Overall study findings and caveats: Newly produced T cells mostly accounted for T-cell counts and diversity one year post-transplant.

Using unique molecular identifiers, the investigators prepared the TCRbeta library. In TCRdb, the PCR reads were re-called with MiXCR into one record per CDR3 protein. The profile shows around 500,000 distinct CDR3 sequences, roughly 23% of them singletons. The CDR3 loop spans 14 amino acids. The ends were cut back, 2 bases at V and 4 bases at J, with 10 bases in the middle. Germline V gene sequence: CDR1 MNHEY, CDR2 SVGAGI. This clonotype was counted ten times or more. The antigen is not known. This chain uses TRBV6-5 with TRBJ2-3; D may correspond to TRBD1 or TRBD2 (6 bases each). The starting material was PBMCs, mostly from graft donor cells, obtained 360 days after TCRalphabeta/CD19-depleted stem cell transplant. The source of this sequence is a boy less than two years old who had a stem cell transplant for acute myeloid leukemia, so the T cells may come from the graft donor. Here the CDR3 reads CASSYEGGADTQYF. The CDR3 DNA follows: TGTGCCAGCAGTTACGAGGGGGGCGCAGATACGCAGTATTTT.